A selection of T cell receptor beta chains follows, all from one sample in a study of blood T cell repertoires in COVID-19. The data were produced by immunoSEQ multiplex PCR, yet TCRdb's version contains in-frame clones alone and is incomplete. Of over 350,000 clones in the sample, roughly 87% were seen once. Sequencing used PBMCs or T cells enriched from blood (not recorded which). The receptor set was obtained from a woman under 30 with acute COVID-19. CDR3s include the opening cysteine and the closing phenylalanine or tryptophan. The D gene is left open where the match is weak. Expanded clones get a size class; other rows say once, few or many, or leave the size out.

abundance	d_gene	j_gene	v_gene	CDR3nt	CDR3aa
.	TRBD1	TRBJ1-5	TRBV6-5	TGTGCCAGCAGTTACCTGGGACAGGTGGGTGTTCAGCCCCAGCATTTT	CASSYLGQVGVQPQHF
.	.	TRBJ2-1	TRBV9	TGTGCCAGCGGCCGGGAAATAGAGCAGTTCTTC	CASGREIEQFF
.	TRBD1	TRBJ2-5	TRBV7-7	TGTGCCAGCAGCTCGGACAGGCGATCGACCCAGTACTTC	CASSSDRRSTQYF
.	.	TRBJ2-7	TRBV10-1	TGCGCCAGCAGTGAGTCTATCGATCGAGGCCACGAGCAGTACTTC	CASSESIDRGHEQYF
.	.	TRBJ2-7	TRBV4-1	TGCGCCAGCAGCCCCGGGACTGAGGCTTTCTGGGAGCAGTACTTC	CASSPGTEAFWEQYF
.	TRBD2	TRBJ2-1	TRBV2	TGTGCCAGCAGCGCCGGGACTAGCGTTTACAATGAGCAGTTCTTC	CASSAGTSVYNEQFF
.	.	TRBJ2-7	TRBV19	TGTGCCAGTAGTATGGGGGGAAACGAGCAGTACTTC	CASSMGGNEQYF
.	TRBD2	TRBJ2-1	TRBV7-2	TGTGCCAGCAGCTTAGATGGCGGGAGGGTCTACAATGAGCAGTTCTTC	CASSLDGGRVYNEQFF
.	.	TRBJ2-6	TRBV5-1	TGCGCCAGCAACCAACAGGACTCTGGGGCCAACGTCCTGACTTTC	CASNQQDSGANVLTF
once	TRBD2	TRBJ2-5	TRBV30	TGTGCCTGGAGTCCCCTAGCGGGAGCCGGGGAGACCCAGTACTTC	CAWSPLAGAGETQYF
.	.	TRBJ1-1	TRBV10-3	TGTGCCATCTCCAGCGAACAGGACCGTTACACTGAAGCTTTCTTT	CAISSEQDRYTEAFF
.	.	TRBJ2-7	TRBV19	TGTGCCAGTAGCCGAGACATCTCCTACGAGCAGTACTTC	CASSRDISYEQYF
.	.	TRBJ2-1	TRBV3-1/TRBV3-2	TGTGCCAGCAGTCCGGTGGGGAAAGGGGGCAATGAGCAGTTCTTC	CASSPVGKGGNEQFF
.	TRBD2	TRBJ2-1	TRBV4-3	TGCGCCAGCAGCCTGCAGACTAGCGCGGAGCAGTTCTTC	CASSLQTSAEQFF
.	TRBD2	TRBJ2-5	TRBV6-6	TGTGCCAGCAGTAACTCCCCGGGACTAGCGGAGGCGACCCAGTACTTC	CASSNSPGLAEATQYF
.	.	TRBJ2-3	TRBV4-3	TGCGCCAGCAGCTTTACAGGGACAGATACGCAGTATTTT	CASSFTGTDTQYF
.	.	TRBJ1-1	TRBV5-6	TGTGCCAGCAGCTACTTGAACACTGAAGCTTTCTTT	CASSYLNTEAFF
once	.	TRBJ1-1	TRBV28	TGTGCCAGCAGTCCCCCGAGCGGCGGTACTGAAGCTTTCTTT	CASSPPSGGTEAFF
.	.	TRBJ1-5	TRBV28	TGTGCCAGCAGTACAGGCTCACAGGCCGATCAGCCCCAGCATTTT	CASSTGSQADQPQHF
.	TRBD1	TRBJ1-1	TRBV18	TGTGCCAGCGCGTCCACAGGGGGGAAAACTGAAGCTTTCTTT	CASASTGGKTEAFF
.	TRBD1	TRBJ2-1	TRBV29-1	TGCAGCGTTGATCAGGCAGGGGGCAATGAGCAGTTCTTC	CSVDQAGGNEQFF
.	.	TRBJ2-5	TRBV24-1	TGTGCCACCAGTGAAAGACTAGGGGAGACCCAGTACTTC	CATSERLGETQYF
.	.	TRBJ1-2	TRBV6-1	TGTGCCAGCATTCCAGGGATAGCTAGCTATGGCTACACCTTC	CASIPGIASYGYTF
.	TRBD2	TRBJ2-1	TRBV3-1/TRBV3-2	TGTGCCAGCAGCCAAGAGGTCGGGGGGAACTACAATGAGCAGTTCTTC	CASSQEVGGNYNEQFF
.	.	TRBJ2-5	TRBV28	TGTGCCAGCAGTTTATCTCCAGGGGTGGAGACCCAGTACTTC	CASSLSPGVETQYF
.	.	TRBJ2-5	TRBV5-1	TGCGCCAGCAGCTTGGGACTAGAGTCAGAGACCCAGTACTTC	CASSLGLESETQYF
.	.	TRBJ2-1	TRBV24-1	TGTGCCACCGGTCAGGGATCCTACAATGAGCAGTTCTTC	CATGQGSYNEQFF
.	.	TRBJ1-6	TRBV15	TGTGCCACCAGCAGAGATCTAACCTATAATTCACCCCTCCACTTT	CATSRDLTYNSPLHF
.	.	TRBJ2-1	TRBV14	TGTGCCAGCAGCCAAGAATTCTTCACTGGTGAGCAGTTCTTC	CASSQEFFTGEQFF
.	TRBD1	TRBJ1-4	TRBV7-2	TGTGCCAGCAGCTTACGGACAGGAGCTAATGAAAAACTGTTTTTT	CASSLRTGANEKLFF
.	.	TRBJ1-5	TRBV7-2	TGTGCCAGCAGCTTTTTTCTACAGGGCGATCAGCCCCAGCATTTT	CASSFFLQGDQPQHF
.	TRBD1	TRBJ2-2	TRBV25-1	TGTGCCAGCAGGCAGACAGGGGGCTTAGTAACCGGGGAGCTGTTTTTT	CASRQTGGLVTGELFF
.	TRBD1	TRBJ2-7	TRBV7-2	TGTGCCAGCAGCTTTTATTCGACAGGGATCTACGAGCAGTACTTC	CASSFYSTGIYEQYF
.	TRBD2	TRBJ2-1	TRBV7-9	TGTGCCAGCAGCTCACACGGACTAGCTCGCTCCTACAATGAGCAGTTCTTC	CASSSHGLARSYNEQFF
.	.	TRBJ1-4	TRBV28	TGTGCCAGCAGGGAGCGTGAAAAACTGTTTTTT	CASREREKLFF
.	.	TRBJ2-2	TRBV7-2	TGTGCCAGCAGCTTATCTGGGGGCGCGGTCACCGGGGAGCTGTTTTTT	CASSLSGGAVTGELFF
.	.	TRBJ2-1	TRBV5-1	TGCGCCAGCAGCTTGGTACCAACCTATAACAATGAGCAGTTCTTC	CASSLVPTYNNEQFF
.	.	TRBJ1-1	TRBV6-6	TGTGCCAGCAAGCAGGAACCGTATGAAGCTTTCTTT	CASKQEPYEAFF
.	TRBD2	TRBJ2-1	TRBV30	TGTGCCTGGAGCCCCGGGGCTAGCGGGTCGAGCTCCTACAATGAGCAGTTCTTC	CAWSPGASGSSSYNEQFF
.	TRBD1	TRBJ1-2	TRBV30	TGTGCCTGGGGCGATGGGACAGCCTATGGCTACACCTTC	CAWGDGTAYGYTF
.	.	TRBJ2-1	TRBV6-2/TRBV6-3	TGTGCCAGCAGTTACGACAGGAAAACCTACAATGAGCAGTTCTTC	CASSYDRKTYNEQFF
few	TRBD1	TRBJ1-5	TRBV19	TGTGCCAGTATCCAGGGGGCAGGGTTCAATCAGCCCCAGCATTTT	CASIQGAGFNQPQHF
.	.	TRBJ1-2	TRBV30	TGTGCCTTTACAGGGAACAAATCTATCTATGGCTACACCTTC	CAFTGNKSIYGYTF
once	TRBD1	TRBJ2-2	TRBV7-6	TGTGCCAGCAGCTCACAGGGGCTCAACACCGGGGAGCTGTTTTTT	CASSSQGLNTGELFF